The entry below describes one T cell receptor (beta chain). Cohorts were assigned according to the clinical history that participants reported. Clones were sequenced by immunoSEQ multiplex PCR, and TCRdb holds only the in-frame ones, with some missing. The repertoire holds approximately 200,000 clones, with 70% to 90% as singletons. The ends were cut back, 0 bases at V and 3 bases at J, with 8 bases in the middle. Per the germline V gene, CDR1 is WNHNN and CDR2 is SYGVQD (reference sequence). The CDR3 runs to 14 residues. This entry belongs to a study of blood T cell repertoires in COVID-19. Study summary: From T cells, B-cell-depleted T cells, or PBMCs came the material, which was cDNA or gDNA.

The sequence derives from a woman aged 30 to 39 who had been exposed to COVID-19. Specimen: PBMCs or T cells enriched from blood (not recorded which). The gene calls are TRBV10-1 and TRBJ1-1; D is uncertain. The CDR3 DNA is TGCGCCAGCAGTGAGTCGAACGGTTACACTGAAGCTTTCTTT. Its translation is CASSESNGYTEAFF.